The present T cell receptor (beta chain) was sequenced within a study of Ad26.COV2.S vaccination and SARS-CoV-2 variants. Across the study: The authors gave Ad26.COV2.S intramuscularly, either once or twice 56 days apart.

Profiling relied on immunoSEQ multiplex PCR, and the TCRdb table lists in-frame clones only, not all of them. Of 360,000 or so clones listed, approximately 89% are singletons. Treatment reported: some 20 received Ad26.COV2.S at low or high dose, single or two shots; 5 received placebo; per-sample allocation not given. The study sampled participants on day 63 after the first vaccine or placebo injection. J gave up 4 bases and V 6 bases, and 9 bases lay outside the gene matches. The CDR3 length is 14 residues. Germline V lookup: CDR1 SQVTM, CDR2 ANQGSEA. Points on this clone: What it recognizes is unknown.

Findings and caveats of the study: Researchers reported similar non-spike TCR breadth in vaccine and placebo recipients. Reports say spike-specific CD8+ and CD4+ T cell responses covered substantial breadth after vaccination.

The material was peripheral blood, obtained in a trial of Ad26.COV2.S vaccine versus placebo. This rearrangement joins TRBV29-1 to TRBJ1-1; 9 positions agree with TRBD1. This sequence was found in a person between 18 and 59 years old who received the Ad26.COV2.S COVID-19 vaccine or a placebo. DNA of the CDR3: TGCAGCGTGGCACAATCGGACAGGGGCACTGAAGCTTTCTTT. Amino acid sequence: CSVAQSDRGTEAFF.